Sequencing of this T cell receptor beta chain was carried out in a study of T cell responses to AZD1222 COVID-19 vaccine. Study as a whole: Second-dose schedules of about 4 or about 12 weeks were combined.

In regard to this clone: Antigen: not known.

Notes on the study in general: The breadth and depth of Spike-specific TCRs increased once two AZD1222 doses had been given. Most donors were white British, females outnumbered males, and clonal diversity was possibly underestimated. Vaccine-associated CD4 TCRs ranged over spike, dominating at 160-218 and 743-854.

J was trimmed by 2 bases and V by 4 bases; bases with no gene match: 7. Germline V lookup: CDR1 MGHDK, CDR2 SYGVNS. The length of the CDR3 is 15 residues. The data were produced by immunoSEQ multiplex PCR, yet TCRdb's version contains in-frame clones alone and is incomplete. The data contain about 140,000 clones, 80% to 90% of them seen just once; the ten biggest clones take up more than 2.5%. The clonotype originates from an adult in good health. The sequenced sample was peripheral blood, obtained on day 0 of AZD1222 vaccination. The chain is built from TRBV25-1 and TRBJ2-5, with 7 bases lining up with TRBD1. CDR3 in DNA: TGTGCCAGCAGTGGGGGGCAGGGGGTACAAGAGACCCAGTACTTC. Encoded protein: CASSGGQGVQETQYF. The full variable domain, its missing parts supplied by reference TRBV25-1 and TRBJ2-5, is EADIYQTPRYLVIGTGKKITLECSQTMGHDKMYWYQQDPGMELHLIHYSYGVNSTEKGDLSSESTVSRIRTEHFPLTLESARPSHTSQYLCASSGGQGVQETQYFGPGTRLLVL.